These T cell receptor beta chains were read from a single sample in a study of blood T cell repertoires in COVID-19. Clones were read by immunoSEQ multiplex PCR, and TCRdb kept only the in-frame ones, dropping some. The sample contains under 70,000 clones, more than 75% of which appear only once. The sequenced sample was PBMCs or T cells enriched from blood (not recorded which). These receptors all come from a woman aged 40 to 50 who had recovered from COVID-19. Each CDR3 is given with its conserved first and last residue. D genes are given only for firm matches. Not every row has a clone size; where given, it reads once, few, many or a size class.

V	J	D	size	CDR3	DNA
TRBV18	TRBJ1-1	TRBD1	-	CASSPGQGRVNTEAFF	TGTGCCAGCTCACCGGGACAGGGAAGGGTGAACACTGAAGCTTTCTTT
TRBV15	TRBJ2-7	TRBD1	-	CATSPGQGPYEQYF	TGTGCCACCAGCCCGGGACAGGGCCCCTACGAGCAGTACTTC
TRBV19	TRBJ2-7	-	-	CASSSSGTLGDEQYF	TGTGCCAGTAGTTCCTCCGGGACACTGGGGGACGAGCAGTACTTC
TRBV19	TRBJ1-1	TRBD1	-	CASSIPGTGRYTEAFF	TGTGCCAGTAGTATTCCGGGGACAGGGAGGTATACTGAAGCTTTCTTT
TRBV10-2	TRBJ2-5	TRBD1	once	CASSEPEYDRGGETQYF	TGCGCCAGCAGTGAGCCAGAATACGACAGGGGGGGGGAGACCCAGTACTTC
TRBV7-9	TRBJ2-3	TRBD2	-	CASSLPVGLAGLSTDTQYF	TGTGCCAGCAGCTTACCCGTGGGACTAGCGGGACTAAGCACAGATACGCAGTATTTT
TRBV5-4	TRBJ1-4	TRBD1	-	CASSSWDRSNEKLFF	TGTGCCAGCAGCTCCTGGGACAGATCTAATGAAAAACTGTTTTTT
TRBV4-1	TRBJ2-2	TRBD2	-	CASSSSGGAVPGELFF	TGCGCCAGCAGCTCTAGCGGGGGGGCCGTCCCCGGGGAGCTGTTTTTT
TRBV6-6	TRBJ1-6	TRBD1	-	CASSPFPGQGNSPLHF	TGTGCCAGCAGTCCTTTCCCGGGACAGGGGAATTCACCCCTCCACTTT
TRBV10-3	TRBJ1-5	TRBD1	-	CAIRADRGMQPQHF	TGTGCCATCAGGGCCGACAGGGGAATGCAGCCCCAGCATTTT
TRBV19	TRBJ1-3	-	-	CASSPPGIYGNTIYF	TGTGCCAGTAGCCCCCCAGGGATCTACGGAAACACCATATATTTT
TRBV13	TRBJ1-3	-	-	CASSSPGNTIYF	TGTGCCAGCAGCTCCCCGGGAAACACCATATATTTT
TRBV14	TRBJ1-2	TRBD1	-	CASSLSRQGGYGYTF	TGTGCCAGCAGCCTCAGTCGACAGGGCGGGTATGGCTACACCTTC
TRBV7-9	TRBJ2-5	-	-	CASSGIGAAQETQYF	TGTGCCAGCAGCGGAATTGGGGCTGCCCAAGAGACCCAGTACTTC
TRBV14	TRBJ1-1	-	-	CASSQDLRTVDEAFF	TGTGCCAGCAGCCAAGATCTTCGCACAGTGGATGAAGCTTTCTTT
TRBV3-1/TRBV3-2	TRBJ1-1	-	-	CASSLTPNTEAFF	TGTGCCAGCAGCTTGACACCGAACACTGAAGCTTTCTTT
TRBV1	TRBJ1-5	-	-	CTSGGGGNQPQHF	TGCACCAGCGGGGGAGGGGGCAATCAGCCCCAGCATTTT
TRBV9	TRBJ1-5	TRBD1	-	CASSVRTGWNQPQHF	TGTGCCAGCAGCGTTAGGACAGGGTGGAATCAGCCCCAGCATTTT
TRBV5-6	TRBJ1-2	-	-	CASSLGAVGYGYTF	TGTGCCAGCAGCTTGGGGGCAGTGGGCTATGGCTACACCTTC
TRBV19	TRBJ2-7	-	-	CASSQGQYEQYF	TGTGCCAGTAGCCAAGGACAGTACGAGCAGTACTTC
TRBV7-9	TRBJ1-2	TRBD1	-	CASSYGTGQSYTF	TGTGCCAGCAGCTACGGGACAGGGCAATCCTACACCTTC
TRBV7-9	TRBJ2-7	TRBD1	-	CASSRTDRGVYEQYF	TGTGCCAGCAGCCGCACTGACAGGGGGGTATACGAGCAGTACTTC
TRBV29-1	TRBJ2-7	TRBD1	-	CSGWDRDIGEQYF	TGCAGCGGCTGGGACAGGGATATTGGGGAGCAGTACTTC
TRBV7-6	TRBJ2-5	TRBD2	-	CASSLALSVAGGQYF	TGTGCCAGCAGCTTAGCGCTCTCAGTAGCGGGGGGGCAGTACTTC
TRBV7-2	TRBJ1-4	TRBD1	-	CASSFAGPGGEKLFF	TGTGCCAGCAGTTTTGCGGGGCCAGGGGGTGAAAAACTGTTTTTT
TRBV11-3	TRBJ2-5	TRBD2	-	CASSYLSGGYQETQYF	TGTGCCAGCAGCTACCTTAGCGGGGGGTACCAAGAGACCCAGTACTTC
TRBV18	TRBJ1-2	TRBD1	-	CASSHGQGPEGYTF	TGTGCCAGCTCACACGGACAGGGGCCGGAGGGCTACACCTTC
TRBV28	TRBJ1-1	-	-	CASSPGRAEAFF	TGTGCCAGCAGTCCGGGGAGAGCTGAAGCTTTCTTT
TRBV28	TRBJ1-5	-	few	CASSSIGGDLHQPQHF	TGTGCCAGCAGCTCCATTGGTGGAGATTTGCATCAGCCCCAGCATTTT
TRBV6-5	TRBJ2-2	-	-	CASRGPGANTGELFF	TGTGCCAGCAGAGGTCCGGGAGCCAACACCGGGGAGCTGTTTTTT
TRBV11-2	TRBJ2-1	TRBD2	-	CASSLDGRGLAVSNEQFF	TGTGCCAGCAGCTTAGATGGTAGGGGACTAGCGGTGTCTAATGAGCAGTTCTTC
TRBV2	TRBJ1-5	TRBD1	few	CASIGDRGNQPQHF	TGTGCCAGCATAGGGGACAGGGGGAATCAGCCCCAGCATTTT
TRBV5-1	TRBJ2-1	-	-	CASSLADNEQFF	TGCGCCAGCAGCTTGGCGGACAATGAGCAGTTCTTC
TRBV11-3	TRBJ1-1	-	-	CASSLDVTGNTEAFF	TGTGCCAGCAGCTTAGACGTGACAGGGAACACTGAAGCTTTCTTT
TRBV19	TRBJ1-2	TRBD1	-	CASSMATGGTYGYTF	TGTGCCAGTAGTATGGCGACAGGGGGTACCTATGGCTACACCTTC
TRBV7-6	TRBJ2-7	TRBD1	-	CASSLAGQDGSYEQYF	TGTGCCAGCAGCCTAGCAGGACAGGATGGCTCCTACGAGCAGTACTTC
TRBV7-2	TRBJ2-5	TRBD1	-	CASSEEDRGGQETQYF	TGTGCCAGCAGCGAAGAAGACAGGGGAGGCCAAGAGACCCAGTACTTC
TRBV10-1	TRBJ2-7	TRBD2	-	CARGLAGGRPYEQYF	TGCGCCAGAGGACTAGCGGGGGGGCGCCCCTACGAGCAGTACTTC
TRBV9	TRBJ1-2	TRBD1	-	CASSVKETGPYGYTF	TGTGCCAGCAGCGTAAAGGAGACAGGGCCCTATGGCTACACCTTC
TRBV11-3	TRBJ2-1	TRBD2	-	CASSAGLAGGIEQFF	TGTGCCAGCAGCGCGGGACTAGCGGGGGGGATAGAGCAGTTCTTC
TRBV7-6	TRBJ2-1	-	-	CASREIGGNEQFF	TGTGCCAGCCGAGAAATAGGCGGCAATGAGCAGTTCTTC
TRBV25-1	TRBJ1-4	-	-	CASSVEGVWLEKLFF	TGTGCCAGCAGTGTCGAAGGGGTCTGGCTTGAAAAACTGTTTTTT
TRBV7-8	TRBJ2-7	TRBD1	-	CASSLRPGQGAEEQYF	TGTGCCAGCAGCTTACGTCCGGGACAGGGGGCTGAGGAGCAGTACTTC